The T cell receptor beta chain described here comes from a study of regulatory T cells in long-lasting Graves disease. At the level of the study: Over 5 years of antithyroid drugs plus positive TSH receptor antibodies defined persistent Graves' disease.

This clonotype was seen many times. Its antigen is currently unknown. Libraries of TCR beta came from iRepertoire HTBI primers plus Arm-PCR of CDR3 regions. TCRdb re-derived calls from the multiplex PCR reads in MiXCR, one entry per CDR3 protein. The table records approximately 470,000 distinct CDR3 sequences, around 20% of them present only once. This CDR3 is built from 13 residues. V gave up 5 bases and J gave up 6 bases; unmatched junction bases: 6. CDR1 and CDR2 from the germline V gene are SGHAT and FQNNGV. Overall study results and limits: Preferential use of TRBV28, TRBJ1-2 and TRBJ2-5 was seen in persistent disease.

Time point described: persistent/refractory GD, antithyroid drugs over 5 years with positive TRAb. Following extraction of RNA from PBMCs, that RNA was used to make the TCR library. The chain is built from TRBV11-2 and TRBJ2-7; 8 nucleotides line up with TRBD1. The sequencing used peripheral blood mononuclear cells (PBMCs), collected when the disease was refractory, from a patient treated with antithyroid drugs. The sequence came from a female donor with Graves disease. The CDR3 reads CASSPLQGGEQYF. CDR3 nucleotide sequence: TGTGCCAGCAGCCCATTACAGGGGGGCGAGCAGTACTTC.